The T cell receptor (beta chain) described here comes from a study of blood T cells in healthy people across ages. Study-level findings and limits: The long-lived group displayed more naive CD4+ cells, plus higher diversity, than the aged donors did.

Note on this clonotype: Its target is not known.

Sample-barcoded 5' priming and a J-beta primer mix drove a second PCR of about 7 to 12 cycles. Unique molecular identifiers of 12 random nucleotides labeled each cDNA. TCRdb passed the 5' RACE reads through MiXCR, listing each CDR3 protein once. The data contain fewer than 2 million distinct CDR3 sequences, around 42% of them seen just once; the ten biggest clones take up 23%. Trimming stripped 0 bases from V and 0 bases from J, with 5 bases between. The CDR3 has 13 amino acids. The germline V gene encodes CDR1 DFQATT and CDR2 SNEGSKA (reference sequence). Sequencing used blood. V and J are TRBV20-1 and TRBJ1-1; no reliable D call. The TCR sequence derives from a human donor in good health. Here the CDR3 reads CSAREGMNTEAFF. CDR3 bases: TGCAGTGCTAGAGAGGGGATGAACACTGAAGCTTTCTTT.